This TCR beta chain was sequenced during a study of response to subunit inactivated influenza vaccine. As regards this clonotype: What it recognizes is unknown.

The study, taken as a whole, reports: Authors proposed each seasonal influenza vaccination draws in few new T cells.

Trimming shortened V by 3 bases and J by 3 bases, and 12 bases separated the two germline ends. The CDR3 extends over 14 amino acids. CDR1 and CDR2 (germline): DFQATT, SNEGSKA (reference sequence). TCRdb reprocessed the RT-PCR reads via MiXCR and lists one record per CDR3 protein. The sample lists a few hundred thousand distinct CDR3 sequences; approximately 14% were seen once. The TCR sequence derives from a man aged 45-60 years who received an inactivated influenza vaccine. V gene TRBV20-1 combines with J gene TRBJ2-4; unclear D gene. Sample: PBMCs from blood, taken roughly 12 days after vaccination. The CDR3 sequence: CSASPPRNKNIQYF. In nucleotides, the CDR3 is TGCAGTGCTAGTCCCCCGCGAAACAAAAACATTCAGTACTTC.